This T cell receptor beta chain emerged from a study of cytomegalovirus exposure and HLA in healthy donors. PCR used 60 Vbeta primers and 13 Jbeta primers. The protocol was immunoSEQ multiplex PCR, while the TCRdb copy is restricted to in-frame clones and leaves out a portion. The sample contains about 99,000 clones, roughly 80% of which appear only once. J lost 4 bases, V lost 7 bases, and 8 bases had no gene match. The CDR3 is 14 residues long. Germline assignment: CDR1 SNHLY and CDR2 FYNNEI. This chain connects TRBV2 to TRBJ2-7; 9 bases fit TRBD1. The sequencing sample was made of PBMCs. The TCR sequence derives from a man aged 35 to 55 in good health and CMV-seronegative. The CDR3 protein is CASIGRQGDYEQYF. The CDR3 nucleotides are TGTGCCAGCATCGGTAGACAGGGGGATTACGAGCAGTACTTC.